This T cell receptor (beta chain) was sequenced for a study of T cell responses to AZD1222 COVID-19 vaccine. Profiled with immunoSEQ multiplex PCR; TCRdb holds only in-frame clones, not every one. The sample gives about 150,000 clones, 85% to 90% of which show up once; about 5% is in the top ten. Both about-4-week and about-12-week second-dose recipients were combined. The ends lost 5 bases at V and 4 bases at J; junction bases unmatched: 8. The CDR3 runs 15 residues. The germline gives CDR1 SGHTA, CDR2 FQGNSA. The material sequenced was peripheral blood, taken 28 days after the second AZD1222 dose. This chain uses TRBV7-2 with TRBJ2-7, with 10 bases matching TRBD2. This sequence was found in an adult who received the AZD1222 COVID-19 vaccine. The CDR3 loop is CASSAQRSGGYEQYF. CDR3 nucleotide sequence: TGTGCCAGCAGCGCCCAGCGTAGCGGGGGGTACGAGCAGTACTTC.